One sample yielded the 15 T cell receptor beta chains listed below, sequenced in a study of radiotherapy plus CTLA-4 blockade in lung cancer. Generated by immunoSEQ multiplex PCR, the TCRdb table keeps only in-frame clones and is missing some. The sample includes roughly 48,000 clones, about 72% of them seen just once. This material consisted of peripheral blood, taken from a patient treated with radiotherapy plus ipilimumab. The origin of the receptors is a human donor with non-small cell lung cancer who had stable disease on radiotherapy plus ipilimumab.

The gene calls are TRBV2 and TRBJ2-5; possible D gene TRBD2, 6 bases. This CDR3 has 18 residues. V was cut by 0 bases and J by 5 bases, with 22 bases left in between. Per germline, CDR1 SNHLY and CDR2 FYNNEI. The CDR3 region has the DNA TGTGCCAGCAGTGAAGCGCTTCTGGGGACTCCCGGTCGGGAGACCCAGTACTTC. Encoded protein: CASSEALLGTPGRETQYF. Combining the CDR3 with reference TRBV2 and TRBJ2-5 gives the whole variable domain EPEVTQTPSHQVTQMGQEVILRCVPISNHLYFYWYRQILGQKVEFLVSFYNNEISEKSEIFDDQFSVERPDGSNFTLKIRSTKLEDSAMYFCASSEALLGTPGRETQYFGPGTRLLVL.

This clone was detected only once. The rearrangement links TRBV6-6 to TRBJ2-3; D ambiguous. CDR3 size: 12 residues. Germline V CDR1 and CDR2: MNHNY, SVGAGI (reference sequence). Trimming took off 5 bases at V and 0 bases at J, with 3 bases between the two ends. CDR3 amino acids: CASSGSTDTQYF. The CDR3 bases are TGTGCCAGCAGTGGGAGCACAGATACGCAGTATTTT.

The chain combines TRBV6-7 with TRBJ1-1; D might be TRBD1 (5 bases). TRBV6-7 is an open reading frame whose function is uncertain. The CDR3 runs 16 residues. The V end was cut by 5 bases, the J end by 0 bases, with 16 bases between. CDR3 in DNA: TGTGCCAGCAGTAGGATTGGGGGATCGATGAACACTGAAGCTTTCTTT. Encoded protein: CASSRIGGSMNTEAFF.

This clone was detected once. V usage is TRBV19 and J usage is TRBJ2-5; D not resolved. The CDR3 loop spans 14 amino acids. Deletions cut 3 bases from V and 5 bases from J, with 13 bases between. The germline V gene encodes CDR1 LNHDA and CDR2 SQIVND (reference sequence). The CDR3 sequence: CASSIKWSGETQYF. CDR3 bases: TGTGCCAGTAGTATCAAGTGGTCGGGTGAGACCCAGTACTTC.

In this sample, this clone turned up once. The chain couples TRBV6-5 to TRBJ2-7, with D uncertain. CDR3 length equals 12 residues. The V and J ends lost 6 bases and 0 bases respectively, with 6 bases between them. CDR1 and CDR2 from the germline V gene are MNHEY and SVGAGI. CDR3 DNA sequence: TGTGCCAGCAGGGCCATCTCCTACGAGCAGTACGTC. Amino acids: CASRAISYEQYV.

The chain uses TRBV6-7 and TRBJ1-1; possibly TRBD1 for D (5 bases). TRBV6-7 is sorted into the ORF group, with uncertain function. Trimming removed 5 bases at V and 10 bases at J, with 20 bases between. The CDR3 extends over 14 amino acids. In nucleotides, the CDR3 is TGTGCCAGCAGTCCCCGAGGGGACTACACTCCAGCTTTCTTT. Its protein is CASSPRGDYTPAFF.

This chain connects TRBV5-1 to TRBJ1-1, with a weak D call TRBD1 (5 bases). The V gene's germline CDR1 is SGHRS and CDR2 YFSETQ. V was trimmed by 0 bases and J by 1 base, leaving 13 bases between them. The CDR3 is 16 amino acids. The DNA for the CDR3 is TGCGCCAGCAGCTTGGAAGCGGGGCACGGGAACACTGAAGCTTTCTTT. Its translation: CASSLEAGHGNTEAFF.

This clone has more than one count but fewer than ten. In DNA form, the CDR3 reads TGCGCCAGCAGCCAAGAGGGGGACGGCTATGGCTACACCTTC. It specifies CASSQEGDGYGYTF. The chain recombines TRBV4-3 with TRBJ1-2; D perhaps matches TRBD1 (5 bases). Germline lookup yields CDR1 LGHNA and CDR2 YSLEER. The CDR3 is 14 residues long. Between the trimmed V and J ends, which lost 0 bases and 4 bases, there was a span of 9 bases.

The rearrangement uses TRBV14 and TRBJ2-3; D unresolved. The germline V gene encodes CDR1 SGHDN and CDR2 FVKESK. The CDR3 loop spans 15 amino acids. V gave up 1 base and J gave up 0 bases, with 8 bases separating them. DNA for the CDR3: TGTGCCAGCAGCCAAGGGGTTCGGAGCACAGATACGCAGTATTTT. Its protein product is CASSQGVRSTDTQYF. Complete variable domain (other parts from reference TRBV14 and TRBJ2-3): EAGVTQFPSHSVIEKGQTVTLRCDPISGHDNLYWYRRVMGKEIKFLLHFVKESKQDESGMPNNRFLAERTGGTYSTLKVQPAELEDSGVYFCASSQGVRSTDTQYFGPGTRLTVL.

This clone was seen a single time. The J gene is TRBJ2-1, the V gene TRBV27, with D unresolved. Between the trimmed V and J ends, which lost 6 bases and 2 bases, there was a span of 14 bases. The CDR3 totals 15 residues. CDR1 and CDR2 (germline): MNHEY, SMNVEV (reference sequence). Here the CDR3 reads CASRSFRGPYNEQFF. CDR3 coding DNA: TGTGCCAGCAGATCTTTCCGAGGCCCCTACAATGAGCAGTTCTTC.

In its sample, this clone was seen once. The genes are TRBV5-1 and TRBJ2-1, with 8 bases that match TRBD2. Germline CDR1 and CDR2: SGHRS and YFSETQ. Trimming removed 4 bases from V and 0 bases from J; junction bases left unmatched: 9. There are 17 residues in the CDR3. CDR3 coding DNA: TGCGCCAGCAGCAAGATCCAGCGGGGGCTCTCCTACAATGAGCAGTTCTTC. Translating it yields CASSKIQRGLSYNEQFF.

The V and J genes are TRBV19 and TRBJ1-2, with D uncertain. The germline V gene has CDR1 LNHDA and CDR2 SQIVND (reference sequence). The CDR3 runs 12 residues. V was trimmed by 4 bases and J by 8 bases, leaving 11 bases between them. The CDR3 sequence is CASSTGRSGYTF. The CDR3 DNA reads TGTGCCAGTAGTACCGGACGTTCCGGCTACACCTTC.

The J gene is TRBJ2-7, the V gene TRBV5-1; D is unresolved. Germline V gives CDR1 SGHRS, CDR2 YFSETQ. The CDR3 contains 11 residues. V lost 3 bases, J lost 3 bases, and 4 bases lay in between. DNA for the CDR3: TGCGCCAGCAGCTCATTCTACGAGCAGTACTTC. This translates into CASSSFYEQYF.

The CDR3 sequence is CSVEFGVVGYGYTF. DNA for the CDR3: TGCAGCGTTGAATTCGGGGTCGTAGGCTATGGCTACACCTTC. V and J are TRBV29-1 and TRBJ1-2; D is unresolved. The V and J ends lost 2 bases and 4 bases respectively, with 14 bases between them. CDR3 length: 14 residues. Germline V gene data show CDR1 as SQVTM and CDR2 as ANQGSEA.

This clone has a single count. The chain couples TRBV7-6 to TRBJ1-4, with D maybe TRBD1 (5 bases). Trimming stripped 0 bases from V and 4 bases from J, with 15 bases between. CDR1 is SGHVS, CDR2 FNYEAQ, per germline. This CDR3 is 17 amino acids long. DNA for the CDR3: TGTGCCAGCAGCTTAGCGATATCAGGGCCAGTTAATGAAAAACTGTTTTTT. Protein sequence: CASSLAISGPVNEKLFF.